This T cell receptor (beta chain) was retrieved from a study of blood T cell repertoires in COVID-19. Background on the study: COVID-19 samples from acute and convalescent phases originated in the United States, Italy and Spain. The cDNA or gDNA used as material had been derived from T cells, B-cell-depleted T cells, or PBMCs.

V gave up 6 bases and J gave up 4 bases; unmatched junction bases: 2. In germline, CDR1 is SNHLY, CDR2 FYNNEI. This CDR3 contains 13 residues. Per the study methods: Counts of nucleated cells, estimated from reference gene primer amplification, were obtained. TCRdb's table, derived via immunoSEQ multiplex PCR, lists solely in-frame clones and lacks some. For V, J and clone size, that table is used; D and trimming come from the DNA. This sample carries roughly 45,000 clones, about 85% of them seen once, and the ten largest clones take under 6%. The source material was peripheral blood. This sequence was found in an older woman with acute or convalescent COVID-19. The chain uses TRBV2 and TRBJ2-3, with 9 bases identical to TRBD1. Written as DNA, the CDR3 is TGTGCCAGCAGCGGACAGGGGTCAGATACGCAGTATTTT. It specifies CASSGQGSDTQYF.